Presented here are 10 T cell receptor beta chains from one specimen sequenced in a study of vaccination and CD4 T cells after COVID-19. Treatment specified: approximately nine-day PBMC culture with coronavirus spike peptide pools or control peptides (ViraFEST assay). The antigens for these receptors are not known. CD4+ T cells that had been cultured provided DNA sequenced with the Oncomine TCR Beta short-read assay. TCRdb recomputed calls from the PCR reads with MiXCR, one row per CDR3 protein. There are roughly 7,500 distinct CDR3 sequences in the sample; roughly 53% occur only once, and approximately 18% lies in the top ten. What was sequenced was CD4+ T cells from blood, cultured in vitro. The receptors stem from a human donor who had recovered from COVID-19.

This clonotype was observed a few times. The chain has TRBV19 and TRBJ2-2, with 9 positions matching TRBD1. V shed 5 bases, J shed 7 bases, and the junction held 11 bases outside the gene matches. The germline V gene has CDR1 LNHDA and CDR2 SQIVND (reference sequence). The CDR3 extends over 16 amino acids. The CDR3 loop is CASSDPGTGPVGELFF. The CDR3, as DNA: TGTGCCAGTAGTGACCCCGGGACAGGGCCCGTCGGGGAGCTGTTTTTT.

This clonotype was seen only once. The chain uses TRBV7-2 and TRBJ1-3; D uncertain. Germline V gene data show CDR1 as SGHTA and CDR2 as FQGNSA. V was shortened by 3 bases and J by 4 bases, with 7 bases between the two germline ends. This CDR3 has 13 residues. The CDR3 region is CASSFLRGNTIYF. The DNA of the CDR3 is TGTGCCAGCAGCTTCCTCAGGGGAAACACCATATATTTT.

The J gene is TRBJ2-6, the V gene TRBV20-1; 12 bases are a match to TRBD2. In germline, CDR1 is DFQATT, CDR2 SNEGSKA (reference sequence). V shed 0 bases, J shed 2 bases, and the junction held 5 bases outside the gene matches. There are 18 residues in the CDR3. CDR3 coding DNA: TGCAGTGCTAGAGAAGCTAGCGGGAGGGCCACTGGGGCCAACGTCCTGACTTTC. Amino acid sequence: CSAREASGRATGANVLTF.

The CDR3 DNA is TGTGCCAGCAGCCAAAGAACCGCGAGCAGAAATGAAGCTTTCTTT. Its protein product is CASSQRTASRNEAFF. The rearrangement joins TRBV14 to TRBJ1-1; D remains unclear. V lost 2 bases and J 7 bases, leaving 17 bases between the germline ends. The germline gives CDR1 SGHDN, CDR2 FVKESK. The CDR3 totals 15 residues.

V is TRBV27 and J is TRBJ2-7; 9 nucleotides align to TRBD1. V dropped 5 bases and J dropped 4; count of bases not matched to a gene: 6. Germline V gene data show CDR1 as MNHEY and CDR2 as SMNVEV (reference sequence). The CDR3 has 14 amino acids. CDR3 bases: TGTGCCAGCAGTCCCCCCGGGACAGGGTACGAGCAGTACTTC. Protein: CASSPPGTGYEQYF.

This clonotype was seen only a few times. The chain uses TRBV6-2 or TRBV6-3 and TRBJ1-2, with 8 bases matching TRBD1. V was clipped by 8 bases and J by 7 bases; unmatched bases: 9. CDR3 length equals 13 residues. CDR1 is MNHEY and CDR2 is SVGEGT in the germline V gene. The CDR3 DNA sequence: TGTGCCAGCGCGACAGGGGTGGATTTTGGCTACACCTTC. Translating it yields CASATGVDFGYTF.

In its sample, this clonotype was seen a few times. The chain combines TRBV18 with TRBJ2-1; tentatively, D is TRBD2 (7 bases). The ends were cut back, 3 bases at V and 9 bases at J, with 12 bases in the middle. Germline lookup yields CDR1 KGHSH and CDR2 LQKENI. CDR3 length: 13 residues. The DNA for the CDR3 is TGTGCCAGCTCACCGGGGGGGCAGGCTGAGCAGTTCTTC. Amino acids: CASSPGGQAEQFF.

This clonotype was detected a few times. J is TRBJ1-5 and V is TRBV7-8, with a weak D call TRBD1 (6 bases). The CDR3 length is 13 residues. Germline V gene lookup returns CDR1 SGHVS and CDR2 FQNEAQ. Trimming removed 8 bases at V and 5 bases at J, with 13 bases between. The chain's CDR3 is CASQQGTYQPQHF. The DNA of the CDR3 is TGTGCCAGCCAACAGGGAACCTATCAGCCCCAGCATTTT.

The chain links TRBV7-2 to TRBJ1-1; D is unclear. The V gene's germline CDR1 is SGHTA and CDR2 FQGNSA. The V end was cut by 11 bases, the J end by 1 base, with 8 bases between. This CDR3 comprises 11 residues. CDR3 in amino acids: CAGRGNTEAFF. CDR3 sequence (DNA): TGTGCCGGACGAGGGAACACTGAAGCTTTCTTT.

This chain uses TRBV7-3 with TRBJ1-6, with 9 bases matching TRBD1. This CDR3 comprises 15 residues. Germline V gene data show CDR1 as SGHTA and CDR2 as FQGTGA. J lost 7 bases, V lost 6 bases, and 7 bases had no gene match. CDR3 residues: CASSFTGGENSPLHF. The CDR3 DNA reads as TGTGCCAGCAGTTTTACAGGGGGCGAAAATTCACCCCTCCACTTT.